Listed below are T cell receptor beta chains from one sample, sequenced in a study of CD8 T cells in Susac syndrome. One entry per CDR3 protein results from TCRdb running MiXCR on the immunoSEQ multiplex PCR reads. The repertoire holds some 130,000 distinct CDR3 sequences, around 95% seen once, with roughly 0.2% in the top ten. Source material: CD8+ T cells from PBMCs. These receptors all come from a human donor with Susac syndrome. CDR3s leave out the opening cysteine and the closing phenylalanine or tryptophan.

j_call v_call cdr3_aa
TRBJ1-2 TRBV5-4 ASSLRVGYGYT
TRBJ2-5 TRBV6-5 ASSYSPFTGGFGETQY
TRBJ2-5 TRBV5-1 ASSLGQGAVETQY
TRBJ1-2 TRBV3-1 ASSQVGGSYGYT
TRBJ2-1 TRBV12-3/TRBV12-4 ASSIGGKFNEQF
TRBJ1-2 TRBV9 ASSASTGNYYGYT
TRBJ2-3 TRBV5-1 ASSLQGRYTDTQY
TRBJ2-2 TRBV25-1 ASSEVGTGELF
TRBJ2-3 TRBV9 ASSGTSGKDTQY
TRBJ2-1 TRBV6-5 ASSSGLEADNEQF
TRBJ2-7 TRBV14 ASSQLGQGVNEQY
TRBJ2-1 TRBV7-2 AGARGPFKDNEQF
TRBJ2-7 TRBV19 ASSGESTSYEQY
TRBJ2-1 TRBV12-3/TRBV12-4 ASSSPLAGDFDEQF
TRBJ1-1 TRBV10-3 AISAGGENTEAF
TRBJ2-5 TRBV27 ASYYGETQY
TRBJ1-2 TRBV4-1 ASSQDGQGAKYGYT
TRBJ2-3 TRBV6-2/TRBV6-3 ASSYSPSVMFTDTQY
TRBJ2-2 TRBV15 ATSRDKGLTGELF
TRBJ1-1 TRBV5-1 ASRPQLRFRQGPEAF
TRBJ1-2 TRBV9 ASSTRQGYGYT
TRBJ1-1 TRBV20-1 SARATGRVNTEAF
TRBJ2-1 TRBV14 ASSVTWFNEQF
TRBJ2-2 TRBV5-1 ASSLAGGSGELF
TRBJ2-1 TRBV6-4 ASSPTGDEQF
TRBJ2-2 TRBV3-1 ASSQERASDAGELF